This T cell receptor beta chain was retrieved from a study of tissue T cells after allogeneic stem cell transplantation. Study at large: Of the grafts for graft-versus-host disease patients, several were unmodified and three CD34-selected.

Measured with immunoSEQ multiplex PCR; TCRdb has only the in-frame clones, and not every one. The sample consists of several thousand clones, around 72% of them appearing once. The junction had 6 bases not matched to a gene; V was cut back by 2 bases and J by 7 bases. The germline gives CDR1 MDHEN, CDR2 SYDVKM. CDR3 length: 15 residues. This clone is hyperexpanded. The chain combines TRBV28 with TRBJ1-5; TRBD1 agrees at 9 bases. The sequence was collected from a male patient over 55 with steroid-refractory graft-versus-host disease after an allogeneic stem cell transplant. The graft donor may have given rise to some T cells. Sequencing was performed on skin, taken at autopsy. The CDR3 loop is CASSLGGQGSQPQHF. As DNA, the CDR3 is TGTGCCAGCAGTTTAGGGGGACAGGGCAGCCAGCCCCAGCATTTT.